A selection of T cell receptor beta chains follows, all from one sample in a study of blood T cell repertoires in COVID-19. The protocol was immunoSEQ multiplex PCR, while the TCRdb copy is restricted to in-frame clones and leaves out a portion. The top ten clones hold about 9.1% of a sample with fewer than 300,000 clones, roughly 84% of them seen once. Sequences were obtained from peripheral blood. The receptors originated from a human donor in a cohort sampled during active COVID-19. Both conserved end residues are part of each CDR3. The order of the fields is J gene, clone size, V gene, D gene, CDR3 protein, CDR3 DNA. A D gene is named only where the DNA matches it firmly. The size entry is marked missing in some rows and otherwise reads once, few, many or a size class.

TRBJ1-1 | . | TRBV19 | . | CASSRAQFTEAFF | TGTGCCAGTAGTAGAGCCCAATTCACTGAAGCTTTCTTT
TRBJ2-3 | . | TRBV11-2 | TRBD2 | CASSLVGAGGQDTQYF | TGTGCCAGCAGCTTAGTAGGGGCGGGGGGGCAGGATACGCAGTATTTT
TRBJ2-2 | . | TRBV18 | TRBD2 | CASSIPASGNTGELFF | TGTGCCAGCTCAATACCGGCTAGCGGGAACACCGGGGAGCTGTTTTTT
TRBJ2-1 | . | TRBV2 | TRBD2 | CASRYQLARGSYNEQFF | TGTGCCAGCAGATATCAACTAGCGAGAGGCTCCTACAATGAGCAGTTCTTC
TRBJ2-1 | . | TRBV5-1 | TRBD2 | CASSLETSGYNEQFF | TGCGCCAGCAGCTTGGAGACTAGCGGTTACAATGAGCAGTTCTTC
TRBJ2-5 | . | TRBV28 | . | CVVYGGETQYF | TGTGTTGTGTACGGGGGAGAGACCCAGTACTTC
TRBJ2-5 | . | TRBV5-4 | TRBD1 | CASSLRDRGQETQYF | TGTGCCAGCAGCTTGAGGGACAGGGGGCAAGAGACCCAGTACTTC
TRBJ2-7 | once | TRBV11-3 | TRBD1 | CASSLVGTGGRSYEQYF | TGTGCCAGCAGCTTAGTCGGGACAGGGGGCCGGTCCTACGAGCAGTACTTC
TRBJ2-7 | . | TRBV3-1/TRBV3-2 | . | CASSHQGFYEQYF | TGTGCCAGCAGCCACCAGGGGTTCTACGAGCAGTACTTC
TRBJ1-2 | . | TRBV5-5 | . | CASSLGLGGFLYGYTF | TGTGCCAGCAGCCTGGGATTAGGGGGTTTTTTGTATGGCTACACCTTC
TRBJ2-3 | . | TRBV14 | . | CASSRLEGARFSTDTQYF | TGTGCCAGCAGCCGCCTGGAGGGGGCACGGTTTAGCACAGATACGCAGTATTTT
TRBJ1-6 | . | TRBV18 | . | CASSRDSGLSSLHF | TGTGCCAGCTCACGAGACAGTGGCCTATCATCCCTCCACTTT
TRBJ2-1 | . | TRBV6-6 | . | CASSPLEITYNEQFF | TGTGCCAGCAGCCCGTTGGAGATCACCTACAATGAGCAGTTCTTC
TRBJ2-7 | . | TRBV6-6 | TRBD2 | CASRGAGGGQYF | TGTGCCAGCAGAGGGGCAGGCGGGGGGCAGTACTTC
TRBJ2-3 | many | TRBV4-2 | . | CASSQEQSPRTDTQYF | TGTGCCAGCAGCCAAGAACAGTCCCCACGCACAGATACGCAGTATTTT
TRBJ2-7 | . | TRBV28 | TRBD2 | CASSPIETSVNSYEQYF | TGTGCCAGCAGTCCAATTGAGACTAGCGTAAACTCCTACGAGCAGTACTTC
TRBJ1-1 | . | TRBV5-1 | . | CASSLERGTEAFF | TGCGCCAGCAGCTTGGAAAGGGGCACTGAAGCTTTCTTT
TRBJ1-3 | . | TRBV7-9 | . | CASSLFGTGNTIYF | TGTGCCAGCAGCTTATTCGGGACTGGAAACACCATATATTTT
TRBJ1-1 | . | TRBV20-1 | . | CSASRGGRMTEAFF | TGCAGTGCTAGTCGTGGAGGGAGGATGACTGAAGCTTTCTTT
TRBJ2-7 | . | TRBV3-1/TRBV3-2 | TRBD2 | CASSVTSVSYEQYF | TGTGCCAGCAGCGTTACTAGCGTCTCCTACGAGCAGTACTTC
TRBJ2-5 | . | TRBV5-1 | . | CASSLGAETQYF | TGCGCCAGCAGCTTGGGGGCGGAGACCCAGTACTTC
TRBJ2-3 | once | TRBV6-6 | . | CASRHPQLPDTQYF | TGTGCCAGCAGGCACCCTCAACTACCAGATACGCAGTATTTT
TRBJ2-7 | . | TRBV10-3 | TRBD1 | CAISDLQGAGEQYF | TGTGCCATCAGTGATCTACAGGGGGCTGGGGAGCAGTACTTC
TRBJ2-7 | . | TRBV4-2 | . | CASSQGGQGDDEQYF | TGTGCCAGCAGCCAGGGGGGTCAGGGGGACGACGAGCAGTACTTC
TRBJ2-5 | once | TRBV6-6 | . | CASRDTHGQETQYF | TGTGCCAGCCGGGACACACATGGGCAAGAGACCCAGTACTTC
TRBJ1-1 | . | TRBV6-6 | . | CASSPSMRAKTWNTEAFF | TGTGCCAGCAGTCCTAGCATGAGGGCGAAAACCTGGAACACTGAAGCTTTCTTT
TRBJ2-7 | . | TRBV12-3/TRBV12-4 | . | CASSPSYEQYF | TGTGCCAGCAGCCCCAGCTACGAGCAGTACTTC
TRBJ2-2 | once | TRBV6-1 | . | CASSGVVLLNTGELFF | TGTGCCAGCAGTGGTGTCGTACTACTGAACACCGGGGAGCTGTTTTTT
TRBJ2-3 | . | TRBV25-1 | . | CASSGRQGTDTQYF | TGTGCCAGCAGTGGGCGACAGGGCACAGATACGCAGTATTTT
TRBJ2-1 | . | TRBV19 | . | CASSFSRVNEQFF | TGTGCCAGTAGTTTTTCCAGGGTCAATGAGCAGTTCTTC
TRBJ1-4 | . | TRBV5-1 | . | CASSLGLKHVSTNEKLFF | TGCGCCAGCAGCTTGGGACTCAAACACGTCTCCACTAATGAAAAACTGTTTTTT
TRBJ1-2 | . | TRBV5-6 | TRBD1 | CASSSSDRGFPYGYTF | TGTGCCAGCAGCTCTTCGGACAGGGGTTTCCCCTATGGCTACACCTTC
TRBJ2-2 | once | TRBV4-1 | . | CASSQEWAGDRFF | TGCGCCAGCAGCCAAGAATGGGCAGGGGATCGGTTTTTT
TRBJ2-7 | few | TRBV11-2 | TRBD2 | CASSSGLANEQYF | TGTGCCAGCAGCTCGGGACTAGCGAACGAGCAGTACTTC
TRBJ1-2 | . | TRBV11-2 | TRBD1 | CASSLYDRVYANYGYTF | TGTGCCAGCAGCTTATACGACAGGGTTTACGCTAACTATGGCTACACCTTC
TRBJ2-5 | . | TRBV6-5 | . | CASTFGVAETQYF | TGTGCCAGCACTTTTGGTGTAGCGGAGACCCAGTACTTC
TRBJ2-1 | . | TRBV3-1/TRBV3-2 | TRBD2 | CASSQVFHGTSGRRNEQFF | TGTGCCAGCAGCCAAGTCTTCCACGGGACTAGCGGGAGAAGGAATGAGCAGTTCTTC
TRBJ2-4 | . | TRBV7-2 | . | CASSLGRALGAKNIQYF | TGTGCCAGCAGCTTAGGGAGGGCCCTGGGGGCCAAAAACATTCAGTACTTC
TRBJ2-7 | . | TRBV27 | TRBD1 | CASRDRDRVHEQYF | TGTGCCAGCAGGGACCGGGACAGGGTCCACGAGCAGTACTTC
TRBJ1-4 | . | TRBV20-1 | . | CSASTGMDEKLFF | TGCAGTGCTAGTACAGGGATGGATGAAAAACTGTTTTTT